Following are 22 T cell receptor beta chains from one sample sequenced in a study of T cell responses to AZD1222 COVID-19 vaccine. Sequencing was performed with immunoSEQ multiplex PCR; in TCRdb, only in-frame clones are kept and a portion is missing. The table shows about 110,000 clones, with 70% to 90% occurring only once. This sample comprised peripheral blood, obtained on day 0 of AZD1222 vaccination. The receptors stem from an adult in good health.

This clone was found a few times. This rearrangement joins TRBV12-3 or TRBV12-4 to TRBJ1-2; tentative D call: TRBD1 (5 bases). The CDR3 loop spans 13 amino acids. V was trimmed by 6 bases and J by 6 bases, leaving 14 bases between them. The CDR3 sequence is CASRRTLGNGYTF. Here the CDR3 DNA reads TGTGCCAGCAGACGGACACTGGGGAATGGCTACACCTTC.

The CDR3 here is CASSLIGGNNEQFF. The CDR3 DNA reads as TGCGCCAGCAGCCTTATTGGGGGGAACAATGAGCAGTTCTTC. V is TRBV5-1 and J is TRBJ2-1, with a weak D call TRBD2 (6 bases). From germline, CDR1 is SGHRS and CDR2 YFSETQ. The V and J ends lost 4 bases and 5 bases respectively, with 13 bases between them. The CDR3 runs 14 residues. Supplemented by reference TRBV5-1 and TRBJ2-1, the full variable domain reads KAGVTQTPRYLIKTRGQQVTLSCSPISGHRSVSWYQQTPGQGLQFLFEYFSETQRNKGNFPGRFSGRQFSNSRSEMNVSTLELGDSALYLCASSLIGGNNEQFFGPGTRLTVL.

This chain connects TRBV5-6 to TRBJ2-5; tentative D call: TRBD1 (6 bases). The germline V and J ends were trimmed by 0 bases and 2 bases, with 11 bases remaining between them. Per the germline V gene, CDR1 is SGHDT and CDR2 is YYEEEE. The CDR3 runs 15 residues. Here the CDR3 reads CASSLADRSQETQYF. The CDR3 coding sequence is TGTGCCAGCAGCTTGGCCGACAGGTCTCAAGAGACCCAGTACTTC.

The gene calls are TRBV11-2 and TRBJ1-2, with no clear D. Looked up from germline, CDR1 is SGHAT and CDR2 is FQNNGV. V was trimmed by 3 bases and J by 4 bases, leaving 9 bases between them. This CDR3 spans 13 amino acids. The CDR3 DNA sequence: TGTGCCAGCAGCTTCCGAGGAGTCTATGGCTACACCTTC. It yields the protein CASSFRGVYGYTF.

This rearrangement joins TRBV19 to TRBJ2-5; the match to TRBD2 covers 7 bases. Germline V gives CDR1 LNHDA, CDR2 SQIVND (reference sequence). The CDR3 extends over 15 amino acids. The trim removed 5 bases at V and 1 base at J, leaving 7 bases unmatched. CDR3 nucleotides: TGTGCCAGTAGTCCTTTAGCGGGCCTCCAAGAGACCCAGTACTTC. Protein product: CASSPLAGLQETQYF. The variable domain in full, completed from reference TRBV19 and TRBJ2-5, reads DGGITQSPKYLFRKEGQNVTLSCEQNLNHDAMYWYRQDPGQGLRLIYYSQIVNDFQKGDIAEGYSVSREKKESFPLTVTSAQKNPTAFYLCASSPLAGLQETQYFGPGTRLLVL.

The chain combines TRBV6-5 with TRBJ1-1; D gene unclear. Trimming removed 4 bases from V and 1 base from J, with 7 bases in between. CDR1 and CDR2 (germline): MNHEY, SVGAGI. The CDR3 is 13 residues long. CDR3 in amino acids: CASSSPGNTEAFF. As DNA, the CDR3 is TGTGCCAGCAGTTCCCCGGGGAACACTGAAGCTTTCTTT.

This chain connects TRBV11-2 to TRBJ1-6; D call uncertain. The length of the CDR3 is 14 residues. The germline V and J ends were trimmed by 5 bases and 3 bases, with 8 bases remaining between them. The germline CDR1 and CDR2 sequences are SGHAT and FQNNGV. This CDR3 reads CASSQPLYNSPLHF. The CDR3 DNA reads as TGTGCCAGCAGCCAGCCCCTCTATAATTCACCCCTCCACTTT.

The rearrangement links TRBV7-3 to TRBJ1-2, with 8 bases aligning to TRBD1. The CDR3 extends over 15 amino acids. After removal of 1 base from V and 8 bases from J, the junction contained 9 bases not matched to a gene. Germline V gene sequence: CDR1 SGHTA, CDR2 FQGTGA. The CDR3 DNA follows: TGTGCCAGCAGCTTAAATTCTCCCAGGGGGCGAGGCTACACCTTC. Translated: CASSLNSPRGRGYTF.

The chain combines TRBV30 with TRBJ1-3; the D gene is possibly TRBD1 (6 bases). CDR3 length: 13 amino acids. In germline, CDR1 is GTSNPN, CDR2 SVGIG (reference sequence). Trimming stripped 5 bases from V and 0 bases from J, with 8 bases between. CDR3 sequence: CAWEQGSGNTIYF. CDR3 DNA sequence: TGTGCCTGGGAACAGGGCTCTGGAAACACCATATATTTT.

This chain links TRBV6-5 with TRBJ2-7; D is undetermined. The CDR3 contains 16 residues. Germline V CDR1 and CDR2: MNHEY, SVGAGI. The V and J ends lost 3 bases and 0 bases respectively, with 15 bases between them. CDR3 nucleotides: TGTGCCAGCAGTTATGGTCCGGAGATAAGCTCCTACGAGCAGTACTTC. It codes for CASSYGPEISSYEQYF.

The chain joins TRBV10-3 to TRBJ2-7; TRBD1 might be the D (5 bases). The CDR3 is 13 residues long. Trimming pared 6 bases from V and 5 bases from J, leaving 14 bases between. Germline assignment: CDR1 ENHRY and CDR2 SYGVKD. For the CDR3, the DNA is TGTGCCATCAGGACAGCCCAGTCGGACGAGCAGTACTTC. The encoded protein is CAIRTAQSDEQYF.

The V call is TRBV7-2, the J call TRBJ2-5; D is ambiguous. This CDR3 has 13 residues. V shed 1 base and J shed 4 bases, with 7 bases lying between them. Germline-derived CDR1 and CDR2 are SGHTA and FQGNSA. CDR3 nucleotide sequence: TGTGCCAGCAGCTTAGAGTTCTCAGAGACCCAGTACTTC. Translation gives CASSLEFSETQYF.

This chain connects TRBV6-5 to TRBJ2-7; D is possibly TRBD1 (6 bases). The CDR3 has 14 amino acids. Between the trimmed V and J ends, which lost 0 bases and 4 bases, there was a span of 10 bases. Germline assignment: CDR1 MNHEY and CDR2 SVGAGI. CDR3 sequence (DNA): TGTGCCAGCAGTTACTCAGGCAGGGGTTACGAGCAGTACTTC. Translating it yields CASSYSGRGYEQYF.

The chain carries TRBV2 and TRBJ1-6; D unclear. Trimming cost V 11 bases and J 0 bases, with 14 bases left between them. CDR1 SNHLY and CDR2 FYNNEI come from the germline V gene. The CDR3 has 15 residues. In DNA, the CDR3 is TGTGCCGGAAGCGGGGTACGCTCCTATAATTCACCCCTCCACTTT. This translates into CAGSGVRSYNSPLHF.

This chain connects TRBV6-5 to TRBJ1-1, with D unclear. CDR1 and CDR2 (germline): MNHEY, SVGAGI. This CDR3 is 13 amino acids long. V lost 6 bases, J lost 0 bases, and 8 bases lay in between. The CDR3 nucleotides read TGTGCCAGCAGATACACGGTGAACACTGAAGCTTTCTTT. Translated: CASRYTVNTEAFF.

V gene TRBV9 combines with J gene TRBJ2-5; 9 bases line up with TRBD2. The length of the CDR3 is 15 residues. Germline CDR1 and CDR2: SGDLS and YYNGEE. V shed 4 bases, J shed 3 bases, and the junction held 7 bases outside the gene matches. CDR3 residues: CASSPQAGGKETQYF. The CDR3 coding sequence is TGTGCCAGCAGCCCACAAGCGGGGGGAAAAGAGACCCAGTACTTC. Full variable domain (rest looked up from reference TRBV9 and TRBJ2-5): DSGVTQTPKHLITATGQRVTLRCSPRSGDLSVYWYQQSLDQGLQFLIQYYNGEERAKGNILERFSAQQFPDLHSELNLSSLELGDSALYFCASSPQAGGKETQYFGPGTRLLVL.

For the CDR3, the DNA is TGCGCCAGCAGCCTCGGACTGGAGGAAGAGACCCAGTACTTC. Translating gives CASSLGLEEETQYF. The V and J genes are TRBV5-1 and TRBJ2-5; tentative D call: TRBD2 (5 bases). The CDR3 spans 14 residues. CDR1 and CDR2 from the germline V gene are SGHRS and YFSETQ. V gave up 4 bases and J gave up 3 bases, with 13 bases separating them.

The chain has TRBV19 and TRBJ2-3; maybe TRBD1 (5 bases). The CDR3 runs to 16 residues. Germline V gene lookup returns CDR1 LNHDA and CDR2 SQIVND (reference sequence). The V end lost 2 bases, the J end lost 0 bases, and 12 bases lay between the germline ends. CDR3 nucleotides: TGTGCCAGTAGTATAATAACAGGAGATAGCACAGATACGCAGTATTTT. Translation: CASSIITGDSTDTQYF.

DNA for the CDR3: TGTGCCAGCAGCATCGGGACAGGGAATGCGGATCAGCCCCAGCATTTT. The encoded protein is CASSIGTGNADQPQHF. This sequence joins TRBV5-5 and TRBJ1-5, with 9 nucleotides matching TRBD1. This CDR3 comprises 16 residues. Germline-derived CDR1 and CDR2 are SGHKS and YYEKEE (reference sequence). With V trimmed by 4 bases and J by 5 bases, 10 bases remained unmatched.

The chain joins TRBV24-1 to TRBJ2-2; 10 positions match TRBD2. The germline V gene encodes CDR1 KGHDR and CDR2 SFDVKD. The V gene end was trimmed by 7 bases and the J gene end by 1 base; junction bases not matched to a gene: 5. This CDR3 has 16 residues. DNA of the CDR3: TGTGCCACCAGCGGTGGACTAGCGGAGAACACCGGGGAGCTGTTTTTT. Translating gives CATSGGLAENTGELFF.

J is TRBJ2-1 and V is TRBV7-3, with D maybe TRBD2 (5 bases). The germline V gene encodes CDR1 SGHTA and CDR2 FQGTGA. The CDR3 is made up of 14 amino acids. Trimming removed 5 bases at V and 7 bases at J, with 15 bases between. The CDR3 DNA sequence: TGTGCCAGCAGCAACACGGGGAGTCTTAATGAGCAGTTCTTC. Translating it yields CASSNTGSLNEQFF.

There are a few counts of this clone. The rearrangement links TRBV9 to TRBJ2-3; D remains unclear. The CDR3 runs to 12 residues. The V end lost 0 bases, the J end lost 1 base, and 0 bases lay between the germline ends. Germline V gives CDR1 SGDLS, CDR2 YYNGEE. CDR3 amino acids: CASSVGTDTQYF. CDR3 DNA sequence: TGTGCCAGCAGCGTAGGCACAGATACGCAGTATTTT.